This record concerns one T cell receptor (beta chain) sequence. This entry comes from a study of control samples from healthy donors and cancer patients. Per the germline V gene, CDR1 is PRHDT and CDR2 is FYEKMQ (reference sequence). The CDR3 contains 13 residues. V lost 3 bases and J lost 5, with 11 bases in between. Sequencing was performed with immunoSEQ multiplex PCR; in TCRdb, only in-frame clones are kept and a portion is missing. This sample has around 120,000 clones; roughly nine tenths occur once, and the top ten carry 1.1%. Sequenced material: PBMCs. This clonotype was sampled from a woman aged 50 to 60 with colorectal cancer. This chain joins TRBV13 and TRBJ2-7, with a tentative D call TRBD1 (5 bases). The CDR3 DNA reads TGTGCCAGCAGCTTCCGTCAGGGTGACGAGCAGTACTTC. Translation gives CASSFRQGDEQYF.